This T cell receptor (beta chain) was captured by sequencing in a study of technical replicates of blood from several donors. Germline CDR1 MRHNA, CDR2 SNTAGT. This CDR3 spans 15 amino acids. J lost 8 bases, V lost 6 bases, and 13 bases had no gene match. Measured with immunoSEQ multiplex PCR; TCRdb has only the in-frame clones, and not every one. Of tens of thousands of clones in the sample, 95% to 99% were seen once. Specimen: T cells isolated from PBMCs. The receptor was derived from a human donor in good health. The rearrangement joins TRBV6-4 to TRBJ2-4, with TRBD2 identical over 7 bases. The CDR3 is CASRADGGGPYIQYF. The CDR3 nucleotides read TGTGCCAGCAGGGCCGACGGGGGAGGGCCGTACATTCAGTACTTC.